The clone carrying this TCR beta chain was seen a few times. The sample is drawn from a study of beta chain features in type 1 diabetes. Study-level information: Age, gender and cell yields were similar between patients and healthy donors. All samples together contributed about 100,000,000 sorted cells for examination.

This CDR3 contains 14 residues. Trimming at V came to 2 bases and at J to 4 bases, leaving 3 bases not matched to a gene. Germline loops: CDR1 SGHDT, CDR2 YYEEEE. Expressed TCRB transcripts were sequenced after all isolated RNA was converted to cDNA. TCRdb keeps only in-frame clones here, not all; method: immunoSEQ multiplex PCR. The sample gives about 220,000 clones, about a tenth of which show up once; 1% to 1.5% is in the top ten. Sequencing used central memory CD4+ T cells from blood. The V gene is TRBV5-6, the J gene TRBJ1-2, with 9 bases that match TRBD1. This TCR was recovered from a man aged 18 to 29 in good health. The DNA for the CDR3 is TGTGCCAGCAGCTTCACAGGGGGCACCTATGGCTACACCTTC. Translated, it gives CASSFTGGTYGYTF.